The 29 T cell receptor beta chains in this list originate from one sample, sequenced in a study of blood T cell repertoires in COVID-19. Repertoires were generated with immunoSEQ multiplex PCR, while TCRdb's copy carries only in-frame clones and drops some. There are 150,000 to 200,000 clones in the sample; around four fifths occur only once, and about 5% lies in the top ten. Sequenced sample: peripheral blood. The receptors derive from a woman under 40 with acute or convalescent COVID-19.

The chain recombines TRBV11-2 with TRBJ1-1; 9 nucleotides agree with TRBD1. The V segment lost 2 bases and the J segment 1 base; nucleotides outside the gene matches: 5. CDR1 SGHAT and CDR2 FQNNGV come from the germline V gene. The CDR3 is made up of 16 amino acids. CDR3 sequence reads: CASSLLQGAANTEAFF. Here the CDR3 DNA reads TGTGCCAGCAGCTTATTACAGGGGGCGGCGAACACTGAAGCTTTCTTT.

This clone was counted once. This sample includes further DNA sequences coding for the same CDR3. The chain uses TRBV7-2 and TRBJ2-7, with no clear D. Germline V gene data show CDR1 as SGHTA and CDR2 as FQGNSA. The V gene lost 4 bases and the J gene lost 1 base, with 5 bases spanning the gap. The CDR3 is made up of 12 amino acids. The CDR3 loop reads CASSSSSYEQYF. Here the CDR3 DNA reads TGTGCCAGCAGCTCCTCTTCCTACGAGCAGTACTTC.

This sequence joins TRBV4-3 and TRBJ2-7; 7 bases match TRBD1. CDR1 is LGHNA and CDR2 is YSLEER in the germline V gene. CDR3 length equals 14 residues. Trimming took 3 bases from V and 4 from J; bases not matched to a gene: 6. In DNA, the CDR3 is TGCGCCAGCAGCCACACGACAGGGCAGTACGAGCAGTACTTC. Protein sequence: CASSHTTGQYEQYF.

This clone has a handful of counts. The chain uses TRBV9 and TRBJ2-2; 13 bases fit TRBD2. Germline V gene sequence: CDR1 SGDLS, CDR2 YYNGEE. V dropped 3 bases and J dropped 1; count of bases not matched to a gene: 6. The CDR3 extends over 18 amino acids. The CDR3 bases are TGTGCCAGCAGCGGCGGACTAGCGGGAGTAGTGAACACCGGGGAGCTGTTTTTT. This encodes CASSGGLAGVVNTGELFF. Drawing the rest from reference TRBV9 and TRBJ2-2, the complete variable domain is DSGVTQTPKHLITATGQRVTLRCSPRSGDLSVYWYQQSLDQGLQFLIQYYNGEERAKGNILERFSAQQFPDLHSELNLSSLELGDSALYFCASSGGLAGVVNTGELFFGEGSRLTVL.

This clone was seen once. The J gene is TRBJ1-2, the V gene TRBV5-8; 9 nucleotides match TRBD1. The CDR3 consists of 14 residues. Unmatched junction bases numbered 7, after V lost 4 bases and J lost 6 bases. The germline gives CDR1 SGHTS, CDR2 YDEGEE. CDR3 DNA sequence: TGTGCCAGCAGCCCAGACAGGGGGACGAATGGCTACACCTTC. Its translation: CASSPDRGTNGYTF.

The J gene is TRBJ1-5, the V gene TRBV19, with D perhaps TRBD1 (6 bases). Germline CDR1 and CDR2: LNHDA and SQIVND (reference sequence). There are 15 residues in the CDR3. V dropped 8 bases and J dropped 6 bases, with 20 bases sitting between them. CDR3 coding DNA: TGTGCCAGTTCTATCGAACAGGGTCTAATTCAGCCCCAGCATTTT. Amino acids: CASSIEQGLIQPQHF. The full variable domain, with the rest looked up from reference TRBV19 and TRBJ1-5, is DGGITQSPKYLFRKEGQNVTLSCEQNLNHDAMYWYRQDPGQGLRLIYYSQIVNDFQKGDIAEGYSVSREKKESFPLTVTSAQKNPTAFYLCASSIEQGLIQPQHFGDGTRLSIL.

This clone has just one count. The chain couples TRBV27 to TRBJ2-7; D not certain. V was shortened by 5 bases and J by 0 bases, with 11 bases between the two germline ends. The germline gives CDR1 MNHEY, CDR2 SMNVEV (reference sequence). The CDR3 runs 14 residues. CDR3 loop: CASSLSEFSYEQYF. The CDR3 DNA is TGTGCCAGCAGTCTCAGTGAATTCTCCTACGAGCAGTACTTC.

The V call is TRBV5-1, the J call TRBJ2-7; TRBD1 matches at 9 bases. Germline assignment: CDR1 SGHRS and CDR2 YFSETQ. With 0 bases clipped from V and 9 bases from J, the junction kept 13 bases outside the gene matches. The CDR3 covers 16 residues. The CDR3 bases are TGCGCCAGCAGCTTGGATGGGGGACAGGGTTATCGCGTGCAGTACTTC. The encoded protein is CASSLDGGQGYRVQYF.

V and J are TRBV10-2 and TRBJ2-3, with 11 bases matching TRBD2. The CDR3 is 16 amino acids. Per germline, CDR1 WSHSY and CDR2 SAAADI. V was pared by 4 bases and J by 8 bases, with 11 bases of the junction left unmatched. The DNA for the CDR3 is TGCGCCAGCAGTGGCCCGGGACTAGCGGTGTCTGGTACGCAGTATTTT. Translated, it gives CASSGPGLAVSGTQYF.

With regard to this clone: Other DNA sequences in this sample translate to the same CDR3. CDR3 in amino acids: CASSPRGGHDGELFF. The CDR3 nucleotides read TGTGCCAGCTCACCACGGGGGGGGCATGACGGGGAGCTGTTTTTT. The chain couples TRBV18 to TRBJ2-2; the D gene is possibly TRBD2 (7 bases). Trimming pared 1 base from V and 7 bases from J, leaving 13 bases between. Germline-derived CDR1 and CDR2 are KGHSH and LQKENI. The CDR3 runs 15 residues. The whole variable domain, remainder taken from reference TRBV18 and TRBJ2-2, is NAGVMQNPRHLVRRRGQEARLRCSPMKGHSHVYWYRQLPEEGLKFMVYLQKENIIDESGMPKERFSAEFPKEGPSILRIQQVVRGDSAAYFCASSPRGGHDGELFFGEGSRLTVL.

Only one count was recorded for this clone. The gene calls are TRBV10-2 and TRBJ1-1, with D tentatively TRBD1 (5 bases). Trimming removed 2 bases from V and 1 base from J, with 5 bases in between. Per the germline V gene, CDR1 is WSHSY and CDR2 is SAAADI. This CDR3 is 13 amino acids long. Here the CDR3 reads CASSEDRNTEAFF. In DNA form, the CDR3 reads TGCGCCAGCAGTGAGGACAGGAACACTGAAGCTTTCTTT.

Concerning this clone: Within the sample, other DNA sequences also encode this same CDR3. The genes are TRBV7-3 and TRBJ2-3, with D perhaps matching TRBD2 (5 bases). The CDR3 sequence is 13 residues long. The germline V and J ends were trimmed by 1 base and 6 bases, with 8 bases remaining between them. CDR1 and CDR2 (germline): SGHTA, FQGTGA. The CDR3 DNA reads TGTGCCAGCAGCTTAAGGGAGAGGGATACGCAGTATTTT. It is translated as CASSLRERDTQYF.

This chain uses TRBV2 with TRBJ2-7; 7 bases map to TRBD1. Losses at the gene ends were 8 bases for V and 8 bases for J; bases not matched to a gene: 9. The CDR3 has 12 residues. CDR1 is SNHLY and CDR2 is FYNNEI in the germline V gene. The CDR3 is CASSGQFNQQYF. As DNA, the CDR3 is TGTGCCAGCTCGGGACAGTTTAACCAGCAGTACTTC.

V and J are TRBV28 and TRBJ1-5; TRBD1 matches at 10 bases. The CDR3 is 14 amino acids. Germline V gives CDR1 MDHEN, CDR2 SYDVKM. The J segment lost 5 bases and the V segment lost 10 bases, leaving 8 bases of the junction unmatched. The CDR3 sequence is CATQGQGVDQPQHF. In DNA form, the CDR3 reads TGTGCCACCCAAGGACAGGGGGTAGATCAGCCCCAGCATTTT.

This sequence joins TRBV27 and TRBJ1-4; the D is unclear. The CDR3 contains 14 residues. The germline gives CDR1 MNHEY, CDR2 SMNVEV (reference sequence). V shed 1 base and J shed 5 bases, with 8 bases lying between them. The CDR3 region has the DNA TGTGCCAGCAGTTTATTGGGCAGAAATGAAAAACTGTTTTTT. Protein sequence: CASSLLGRNEKLFF.

The chain has TRBV5-4 and TRBJ1-1; TRBD1 agrees at 9 bases. V shed 4 bases, J shed 4 bases, and the junction held 5 bases outside the gene matches. This CDR3 spans 14 amino acids. Per germline, CDR1 SGHNT and CDR2 YYREEE (reference sequence). The CDR3 DNA is TGTGCCAGCAGCCTCGACAGGGGGGTCACTGAAGCTTTCTTT. It codes for CASSLDRGVTEAFF.

V and J are TRBV9 and TRBJ1-4; perhaps TRBD1 as D (6 bases). The V and J ends lost 4 bases and 1 base respectively, with 8 bases between them. Germline CDR1 SGDLS, CDR2 YYNGEE. The CDR3 loop spans 14 amino acids. This CDR3 is CASSLQGTNEKLFF. The CDR3, as DNA: TGTGCCAGCAGCCTACAGGGAACTAATGAAAAACTGTTTTTT.

The rearrangement links TRBV11-3 to TRBJ2-5, with D perhaps matching TRBD2 (6 bases). Germline V gene data show CDR1 as SGHNT and CDR2 as YENEEA. The CDR3 is 14 amino acids. The V and J ends lost 3 bases and 4 bases respectively, with 12 bases between them. The CDR3 DNA reads TGTGCCAGCAGCTTCCCTGGACTACCAGAGACCCAGTACTTC. It codes for CASSFPGLPETQYF. The full variable domain, with the rest looked up from reference TRBV11-3 and TRBJ2-5, is EAGVVQSPRYKIIEKKQPVAFWCNPISGHNTLYWYLQNLGQGPELLIRYENEEAVDDSQLPKDRFSAERLKGVDSTLKIQPAELGDSAVYLCASSFPGLPETQYFGPGTRLLVL.

This chain links TRBV7-3 with TRBJ2-1, with D possibly being TRBD2 (5 bases). The CDR3 runs 16 residues. CDR1 and CDR2 from the germline V gene are SGHTA and FQGTGA. Trimming shortened V by 1 base and J by 2 bases, and 12 bases separated the two germline ends. This chain's CDR3 is CASSLIGGPTYNEQFF. The CDR3 coding sequence is TGTGCCAGCAGCTTAATTGGCGGGCCAACCTACAATGAGCAGTTCTTC.

About this clone itself: Different DNA sequences within this sample yield the same CDR3. The chain is built from TRBV5-1 and TRBJ1-5; D ambiguous. CDR1 SGHRS and CDR2 YFSETQ come from the germline V gene. V shed 0 bases and J shed 0 bases, with 7 bases lying between them. The CDR3 is 15 residues long. The CDR3 DNA follows: TGCGCCAGCAGCTTGGCTGGCAATAGCAATCAGCCCCAGCATTTT. Translated: CASSLAGNSNQPQHF.

This chain links TRBV21-1 with TRBJ1-1. TRBV21-1 is recorded as a pseudogene. The CDR3 length is 12 residues. The CDR3 coding sequence is TGTGCCAGCAGCATAAAGTCGAGTGAAGCTTTCTTT. It yields the protein CASSIKSSEAFF.

This clone has just a few counts. The rearrangement uses TRBV12-5 and TRBJ2-5; possible D gene TRBD2, 6 bases. CDR3 length: 15 amino acids. The germline CDR1 and CDR2 sequences are LGHNT and FRNRAP. V gave up 7 bases and J gave up 2 bases, with 17 bases separating them. The CDR3 bases are TGTGCTAGTGCGGGCGGGATGATAGGGCAAGAGACCCAGTACTTC. Translated, it gives CASAGGMIGQETQYF.

The chain couples TRBV19 to TRBJ2-1, with TRBD2 matching over 10 bases. The germline V gene has CDR1 LNHDA and CDR2 SQIVND (reference sequence). Trimming removed 7 bases from V and 11 bases from J; junction bases left unmatched: 11. This CDR3 is 14 amino acids long. CDR3 bases: TGTGCCAGTAAACCGGGACTAGCGAGTCAGAAGCAGTTCTTC. Its translation: CASKPGLASQKQFF.

The genes are TRBV10-3 and TRBJ2-7; D unresolved. V lost 3 bases and J lost 0, with 6 bases in between. CDR1 is ENHRY and CDR2 is SYGVKD in the germline V gene. The CDR3 extends over 13 amino acids. The CDR3 loop is CAISEDTSYEQYF. Here the CDR3 DNA reads TGTGCCATCAGTGAAGACACCTCCTACGAGCAGTACTTC.

This chain joins TRBV5-6 and TRBJ1-5; perhaps TRBD1 as D (5 bases). Germline loops: CDR1 SGHDT, CDR2 YYEEEE. This CDR3 spans 14 amino acids. V shed 3 bases and J shed 1 base, with 8 bases lying between them. CDR3 nucleotides: TGTGCCAGCAGCTGGGGGAGGAGCAATCAGCCCCAGCATTTT. This encodes CASSWGRSNQPQHF.

V gene TRBV27 combines with J gene TRBJ2-7, with 8 bases fitting TRBD2. Germline loops: CDR1 MNHEY, CDR2 SMNVEV (reference sequence). This CDR3 is 16 amino acids long. V was clipped by 6 bases and J by 2 bases; unmatched bases: 12. DNA for the CDR3: TGTGCCAGCAGCAGCGTCCCGTCCGGGGGGGCCTACGAGCAGTACTTC. Its translation: CASSSVPSGGAYEQYF.

This sequence joins TRBV5-1 and TRBJ2-5; 12 nucleotides match TRBD1. Per the germline V gene, CDR1 is SGHRS and CDR2 is YFSETQ. This CDR3 spans 14 amino acids. The V and J ends lost 4 bases and 5 bases, in that order; junction bases with no gene match: 3. The CDR3 region has the DNA TGCGCCAGCAGCAGGGGACAGGGGGCTGAGACCCAGTACTTC. Translation gives CASSRGQGAETQYF.

The chain is built from TRBV5-4 and TRBJ2-1, with D perhaps matching TRBD1 (5 bases). The CDR3 has 12 residues. Trimming took off 1 base at V and 10 bases at J, with 9 bases between the two ends. Per germline, CDR1 SGHNT and CDR2 YYREEE (reference sequence). The CDR3: CASSLRGTEQFF. The CDR3 DNA is TGTGCCAGCAGCTTGAGGGGCACGGAGCAGTTCTTC.

The genes are TRBV28 and TRBJ1-1; no definite D call. Germline CDR1 and CDR2: MDHEN and SYDVKM. The length of the CDR3 is 14 residues. Between the trimmed V and J ends, which lost 2 bases and 7 bases, there was a span of 14 bases. CDR3 in DNA: TGTGCCAGCAGTTTAAGCAGTTACGGGAATGAAGCTTTCTTT. The encoded protein is CASSLSSYGNEAFF.